The rows below give T cell receptor beta chains drawn from one sample of a study of T cell responses to AZD1222 COVID-19 vaccine. TCRdb keeps only in-frame clones here, not all; method: immunoSEQ multiplex PCR. This table holds tens of thousands of clones, around 86% found once. The sequenced sample was peripheral blood, obtained on day 0 of AZD1222 vaccination. Source of these receptors: an adult in good health. Both conserved end residues are part of each CDR3. The order of the fields is clone size, V gene, J gene, D gene, CDR3 protein, CDR3 DNA. D genes are given only for firm matches. Size values are once, few and many counts, or a class for expanded clones, and some rows have none.

NA	TRBV18	TRBJ1-2	TRBD1	CASSPSIGGDYGYTF	TGTGCCAGCTCACCGAGTATAGGGGGCGACTATGGCTACACCTTC
NA	TRBV27	TRBJ2-3	TRBD1	CASSQDRGTDTQYF	TGTGCCAGCAGTCAGGACAGGGGGACAGATACGCAGTATTTT
NA	TRBV11-3	TRBJ2-2	TRBD2	CASSSESGLAGVGNTGELFF	TGTGCCAGCAGCTCAGAGTCCGGACTAGCGGGGGTTGGAAACACCGGGGAGCTGTTTTTT
NA	TRBV23-1	TRBJ2-7	TRBD2	CASSRTSEGHEQYF	TGCGCCAGCAGTCGGACTAGCGAGGGCCACGAGCAGTACTTC
NA	TRBV6-1	TRBJ2-6	NA	CASSGLQGSGANVLTF	TGTGCCAGCAGTGGGTTACAGGGCTCTGGGGCCAACGTCCTGACTTTC
NA	TRBV11-2	TRBJ1-3	NA	CASSPSSSGNTIYF	TGTGCCAGCAGCCCCTCTTCCTCTGGAAACACCATATATTTT
NA	TRBV7-2	TRBJ2-7	TRBD1	CASSIDRGREQYF	TGTGCCAGCAGCATTGACAGGGGTCGGGAGCAGTACTTC
NA	TRBV9	TRBJ2-3	TRBD2	CASSPRLASDTQYF	TGTGCCAGCAGCCCGCGACTAGCTTCAGATACGCAGTATTTT
NA	TRBV3-1/TRBV3-2	TRBJ1-6	TRBD1	CASSAEAGGVSPLHF	TGTGCCAGCAGCGCCGAAGCAGGGGGCGTCTCACCCCTCCACTTT
once	TRBV2	TRBJ2-3	NA	CASSDPYREQPTDTQYF	TGTGCCAGCAGTGACCCCTATCGGGAGCAACCCACAGATACGCAGTATTTT
NA	TRBV18	TRBJ1-2	NA	CASSPPGGYYGYTF	TGTGCCAGCTCACCACCGGGGGGCTACTATGGCTACACCTTC
NA	TRBV5-1	TRBJ1-6	NA	CASSHKAGEPLHF	TGCGCCAGCAGCCACAAGGCAGGAGAGCCCCTCCACTTT
NA	TRBV19	TRBJ2-4	NA	CASSGARDKTLAKNIQYF	TGTGCCAGTAGCGGTGCCCGGGACAAAACACTAGCCAAAAACATTCAGTACTTC
NA	TRBV7-9	TRBJ1-1	TRBD1	CASSPPGQGAVTEAFF	TGTGCCAGCAGCCCACCGGGACAGGGGGCCGTGACTGAAGCTTTCTTT
once	TRBV24-1	TRBJ2-3	NA	CATSDRLDTQYF	TGTGCCACCAGTGATCGACTGGATACGCAGTATTTT
NA	TRBV28	TRBJ2-7	NA	CASSSGELVEQYF	TGTGCCAGCAGCTCCGGCGAGCTCGTCGAGCAGTACTTC
NA	TRBV3-1/TRBV3-2	TRBJ2-3	TRBD1	CASSQAGTGDTDTQYF	TGTGCCAGCAGCCAAGCGGGGACAGGGGATACAGATACGCAGTATTTT
NA	TRBV7-3	TRBJ2-3	NA	CASSLTGGGPPHGRQYF	TGTGCCAGCAGCTTAACCGGCGGGGGCCCCCCCCACGGGAGGCAGTATTTT
NA	TRBV7-9	TRBJ1-1	TRBD1	CASSLGQGNTEAFF	TGTGCCAGCAGCCTCGGACAGGGGAACACTGAAGCTTTCTTT
NA	TRBV11-2	TRBJ2-1	TRBD2	CASSGRGDEQFF	TGTGCCTCCAGCGGGAGAGGCGATGAGCAGTTCTTC
NA	TRBV7-3	TRBJ2-5	NA	CASSLGGRWRQETQYF	TGTGCCAGCAGCTTAGGGGGCAGGTGGAGGCAAGAGACCCAGTACTTC
NA	TRBV7-2	TRBJ2-2	TRBD1	CASSLRTGDTGELFF	TGTGCCAGCAGCTTAAGGACAGGAGACACCGGGGAGCTGTTTTTT
NA	TRBV4-2	TRBJ1-1	TRBD1	CASSQGVTGEAFF	TGTGCCAGCAGCCAAGGGGTGACAGGGGAAGCTTTCTTT
once	TRBV19	TRBJ1-2	NA	CASSMMGGVLVGYTF	TGTGCCAGTAGTATGATGGGGGGCGTTCTGGTTGGCTACACCTTC
NA	TRBV6-2/TRBV6-3	TRBJ1-2	TRBD1	CASSYSSGGVDYGYTF	TGTGCCAGCAGTTACTCGTCAGGGGGCGTTGACTATGGCTACACCTTC
NA	TRBV5-1	TRBJ2-1	NA	CASSLGVGNEQFF	TGCGCCAGCAGCTTGGGAGTGGGCAATGAGCAGTTCTTC
NA	TRBV30	TRBJ2-7	NA	CAWSVGGSAREQYF	TGTGCCTGGAGTGTGGGGGGCTCGGCTCGCGAGCAGTACTTC
NA	TRBV9	TRBJ1-2	NA	CASSLGVQANYGYTF	TGTGCCAGCAGCCTCGGGGTACAAGCTAACTATGGCTACACCTTC
NA	TRBV9	TRBJ1-2	NA	CASSANEAGYGYTF	TGTGCCAGCAGCGCTAATGAGGCAGGCTATGGCTACACCTTC
NA	TRBV6-5	TRBJ1-2	TRBD1	CASSWGQGAYGYTF	TGTGCCAGCAGTTGGGGACAGGGGGCGTATGGCTACACCTTC
NA	TRBV4-1	TRBJ1-1	NA	CASSQDPSPQTAMNTEAFF	TGCGCCAGCAGCCAAGATCCTTCTCCCCAGACTGCCATGAACACTGAAGCTTTCTTT
NA	TRBV6-5	TRBJ1-2	NA	CASINPGENGYTF	TGTGCCAGCATAAATCCAGGGGAGAACGGCTACACCTTC
NA	TRBV6-5	TRBJ2-1	NA	CATGPYNEQFF	TGTGCCACGGGGCCATACAATGAGCAGTTCTTC
NA	TRBV24-1	TRBJ1-3	NA	CASHTDSGNTIYF	TGTGCCTCTCATACGGACTCTGGAAACACCATATATTTT
NA	TRBV29-1	TRBJ2-7	TRBD1	CSVVGQASYEQYF	TGCAGCGTTGTAGGACAGGCCTCCTACGAGCAGTACTTC
NA	TRBV5-1	TRBJ1-1	NA	CASSFVWGATEAFF	TGCGCCAGCAGCTTTGTTTGGGGGGCCACTGAAGCTTTCTTT
NA	TRBV3-1/TRBV3-2	TRBJ2-1	TRBD2	CASTFRGRVNEQFF	TGTGCCAGCACCTTTCGCGGGAGGGTGAATGAGCAGTTCTTC
NA	TRBV12-3/TRBV12-4	TRBJ1-2	NA	CASTFTGIYGYTF	TGTGCCAGCACCTTCACAGGGATCTATGGCTACACCTTC
NA	TRBV2	TRBJ1-1	NA	CASSEESNTEAFF	TGTGCCAGCAGTGAAGAAAGTAACACTGAAGCTTTCTTT
NA	TRBV11-2	TRBJ2-7	TRBD1	CASSLGGQGGYEQYF	TGTGCCAGCAGCTTAGGGGGACAGGGTGGCTACGAGCAGTACTTC
NA	TRBV4-2	TRBJ1-3	NA	CASSQDKSGVIGNTIYF	TGTGCCAGCAGCCAAGATAAGTCGGGGGTTATTGGAAACACCATATATTTT
NA	TRBV2	TRBJ1-2	NA	CASSEINYGYTF	TGTGCCAGCAGTGAAATCAATTATGGCTACACCTTC
NA	TRBV30	TRBJ1-1	NA	CAWSEFTPNTEAFF	TGTGCCTGGAGTGAATTCACTCCCAACACTGAAGCTTTCTTT
NA	TRBV7-2	TRBJ1-2	TRBD1	CASSLIPGQLNYGYTF	TGTGCCAGCAGCTTGATACCGGGACAGCTTAACTATGGCTACACCTTC
NA	TRBV5-1	TRBJ2-2	TRBD1	CASSGQGAGGELFF	TGCGCCAGCAGCGGACAGGGGGCCGGCGGGGAGCTGTTTTTT
NA	TRBV6-5	TRBJ1-6	NA	CASSYSRGPANSPLHF	TGTGCCAGCAGTTACTCTCGGGGTCCGGCTAATTCACCCCTCCACTTT
NA	TRBV19	TRBJ1-1	NA	CASSTGQMNTEAFF	TGTGCCAGTAGCACCGGACAGATGAACACTGAAGCTTTCTTT
NA	TRBV30	TRBJ1-4	TRBD1	CALTGGLEKLFF	TGTGCCTTGACAGGGGGCCTGGAAAAACTGTTTTTT
NA	TRBV30	TRBJ2-1	NA	CAGSRGAYKVGNEQFF	TGTGCCGGCAGTCGGGGGGCCTATAAAGTTGGCAATGAGCAGTTCTTC
NA	TRBV18	TRBJ2-7	NA	CASSFTSSASSYEQYF	TGTGCCAGCTCGTTCACCTCTAGCGCGAGCTCCTACGAGCAGTACTTC
NA	TRBV5-1	TRBJ2-5	TRBD2	CASSLEGLKETQYF	TGCGCCAGCAGCTTGGAGGGACTAAAAGAGACCCAGTACTTC
NA	TRBV2	TRBJ1-5	TRBD1	CASSVDRGPFDSNQPQHF	TGTGCCAGCAGTGTCGACAGGGGGCCGTTTGATAGCAATCAGCCCCAGCATTTT
NA	TRBV4-1	TRBJ1-2	NA	CASSQDRRGAVGYTF	TGCGCCAGCAGCCAAGATCGTCGGGGGGCGGTTGGCTACACCTTC
NA	TRBV6-1	TRBJ2-7	TRBD1	CASSQAGTGIYEQYF	TGTGCCAGCAGTCAAGCCGGGACAGGGATCTACGAGCAGTACTTC
NA	TRBV29-1	TRBJ1-1	NA	CSVAMDMNTEAFF	TGCAGCGTTGCGATGGATATGAACACTGAAGCTTTCTTT